What follows describes a single T cell receptor beta chain. The antigen remains unidentified. These data come from a study of cytomegalovirus exposure and HLA in healthy donors. Study observations and caveats: Researchers had no immune exposure information except CMV serostatus available. The analysis excluded some indistinguishable V segments, including TRBV6-2 and TRBV6-3. Reportedly, diagnosis of cytomegalovirus status by the classifier showed high specificity and sensitivity. Cytomegalovirus-associated status was assigned to about 160 TCR beta chains.

60 Vbeta and 13 Jbeta primers were used in PCR. The method was immunoSEQ multiplex PCR; TCRdb's version includes in-frame clones alone and lacks a portion of them. The repertoire holds more than 95,000 clones, with 60% to 85% as singletons. The V end was cut by 3 bases, the J end by 2 bases, with 11 bases between. This CDR3 is 15 amino acids long. CDR1 and CDR2 from the germline V gene are MRHNA and SNTAGT. The chain carries TRBV6-4 and TRBJ2-1; possibly TRBD1 for D (5 bases). The sequence derives from a woman aged 18-29 years in good health and CMV-seronegative. Sequencing used PBMCs. The CDR3 DNA is TGTGCCAGCAGTGAATGGGGCGACCCCTACAATGAGCAGTTCTTC. It encodes CASSEWGDPYNEQFF.